Presented here are 30 T cell receptor beta chains from one specimen sequenced in a study of beta chain features in type 1 diabetes. Study-wide results and caveats: Type 1 diabetes patients had TCRB CDR3s that were shorter (moderately but significantly so) in all four CD4+ subsets.

The whole isolated RNA underwent reverse transcription, so sequencing captured expressed TCRB transcripts. Profiled with immunoSEQ multiplex PCR; TCRdb holds only in-frame clones, not every one. The sample holds approximately 120,000 clones; roughly 17% are singletons and the top ten take around 2.5%. Their specific antigens are unknown. The sample comprised central memory CD4+ T cells from blood. The receptors were gathered from a young man with type 1 diabetes.

This clone showed up just a few times. The chain couples TRBV7-9 to TRBJ2-7, with D possibly called TRBD1 or TRBD2 (5 bases each). The CDR3 totals 15 residues. The V gene lost 5 bases and the J gene lost 7 bases, with 21 bases spanning the gap. Germline V gene data show CDR1 as SEHNR and CDR2 as FQNEAQ (reference sequence). CDR3 sequence reads: CASSLFGDRAEEQYF. The CDR3, as DNA: TGTGCCAGCAGCCTCTTCGGGGACCGGGCGGAGGAGCAGTACTTC.

This clone was found a few times. The CDR3 DNA reads TGCGCCAGCAGCTTCGGGACAGGGGCGAGCTATGGCTACACCTTC. Translated: CASSFGTGASYGYTF. The chain recombines TRBV5-1 with TRBJ1-2; 10 bases align to TRBD1. The CDR3 has 15 amino acids. J lost 4 bases, V lost 2 bases, and 5 bases had no gene match. Germline V gene sequence: CDR1 SGHRS, CDR2 YFSETQ.

This clone was detected a few times. The rearrangement uses TRBV30 and TRBJ2-1; the D gene is possibly TRBD2 (5 bases). In germline, CDR1 is GTSNPN, CDR2 SVGIG (reference sequence). There are 14 residues in the CDR3. The germline V and J ends were trimmed by 2 bases and 4 bases, with 12 bases remaining between them. The CDR3 coding sequence is TGTGCCTGGAGTAAGGAGGCTAGGTACAATGAGCAGTTCTTC. This encodes CAWSKEARYNEQFF.

The rearrangement joins TRBV14 to TRBJ2-7, with D perhaps matching TRBD1 (6 bases). With 6 bases removed from V and 6 bases from J, the gap between germline ends came to 15 bases. Looked up from germline, CDR1 is SGHDN and CDR2 is FVKESK. This CDR3 is 13 amino acids long. The CDR3 coding sequence is TGTGCCAGCAGACCCCTAACAGGGAGCGAGCAGTACTTC. Its translation: CASRPLTGSEQYF.

The chain couples TRBV19 to TRBJ1-2; D is perhaps TRBD1 (6 bases). The V gene's germline CDR1 is LNHDA and CDR2 SQIVND (reference sequence). V lost 3 bases to trimming and J lost 4 bases, with 12 bases between them. The length of the CDR3 is 14 residues. The DNA of the CDR3 is TGTGCCAGTAGTATTAGGACAGACGGCTATGGCTACACCTTC. Its translation is CASSIRTDGYGYTF. Full variable domain (outside the CDR3, taken from reference TRBV19 and TRBJ1-2): DGGITQSPKYLFRKEGQNVTLSCEQNLNHDAMYWYRQDPGQGLRLIYYSQIVNDFQKGDIAEGYSVSREKKESFPLTVTSAQKNPTAFYLCASSIRTDGYGYTFGSGTRLTVV.

There are a few counts of this clone. The rearrangement uses TRBV29-1 and TRBJ2-3; maybe TRBD1 (5 bases). The germline V and J ends were trimmed by 3 bases and 4 bases, with 14 bases remaining between them. Germline V lookup: CDR1 SQVTM, CDR2 ANQGSEA. CDR3 length: 14 amino acids. CDR3 DNA: TGCAGCGTTGACCGTAGCCCCAGGGCAGATACGCAGTATTTT. Its translation is CSVDRSPRADTQYF.

The chain joins TRBV29-1 to TRBJ2-5; D gene unclear. V lost 3 bases and J lost 0, with 8 bases in between. Germline V gives CDR1 SQVTM, CDR2 ANQGSEA. The length of the CDR3 is 13 residues. The CDR3 DNA sequence: TGCAGCGTTGATAACCACTACCAAGAGACCCAGTACTTC. It is translated as CSVDNHYQETQYF.

The sample holds a few counts of this clone. The chain is built from TRBV29-1 and TRBJ2-1; a possible D gene is TRBD2 (6 bases). Germline-derived CDR1 and CDR2 are SQVTM and ANQGSEA. Trimming pared 7 bases from V and 2 bases from J, leaving 12 bases between. The CDR3 runs 13 residues. CDR3 loop: CSAPGLTYNEQFF. The CDR3 nucleotides read TGCAGCGCCCCGGGACTCACCTACAATGAGCAGTTCTTC.

This sequence joins TRBV11-3 and TRBJ2-7, with a possible D match to TRBD1 (6 bases). This CDR3 has 16 residues. CDR1 is SGHNT, CDR2 YENEEA, per germline. Trimming took off 8 bases at V and 0 bases at J, with 20 bases between the two ends. The CDR3 DNA sequence: TGTGCCAGCCGAACTCTTGGGGGCCGTACCTCCTACGAGCAGTACTTC. Translation gives CASRTLGGRTSYEQYF.

This chain connects TRBV27 to TRBJ2-1; 9 bases align to TRBD1. The CDR3 is 15 amino acids. Germline V gene sequence: CDR1 MNHEY, CDR2 SMNVEV (reference sequence). Losses at the gene ends were 2 bases for V and 1 base for J; bases not matched to a gene: 0. CDR3 region: CASSLDRGSYNEQFF. The CDR3 DNA follows: TGTGCCAGCAGTTTAGACAGGGGGTCCTACAATGAGCAGTTCTTC.

The chain uses TRBV6-6 and TRBJ1-6; D call uncertain. Germline loops: CDR1 MNHNY, CDR2 SVGAGI (reference sequence). V was pared by 2 bases and J by 2 bases, with 10 bases between. The CDR3 has 16 amino acids. The CDR3 loop reads CASSYGQTPYNSPLHF. The CDR3 region has the DNA TGTGCCAGCAGTTACGGGCAGACTCCCTATAATTCACCCCTCCACTTT.

The chain uses TRBV18 and TRBJ2-4, with 8 positions matching TRBD1. The germline gives CDR1 KGHSH, CDR2 LQKENI. J gave up 2 bases and V 3 bases, and 6 bases lay outside the gene matches. The CDR3 is 16 amino acids. CDR3 region: CASSPGQGGSKNIQYF. The CDR3 coding sequence is TGTGCCAGCTCACCTGGACAGGGTGGGTCCAAAAACATTCAGTACTTC.

The sample holds many counts of this clone. Other DNA sequences of this sample code for an identical CDR3. The CDR3 DNA reads TGTGCCAGCAGTGAATTCGGTCCCGAGCAGTACTTC. Its translation: CASSEFGPEQYF. The chain couples TRBV2 to TRBJ2-7; D is unclear. V dropped 2 bases and J dropped 6 bases, with 8 bases sitting between them. The germline CDR1 and CDR2 sequences are SNHLY and FYNNEI. The CDR3 totals 12 residues.

The V gene is TRBV25-1, the J gene TRBJ2-1, with D hard to call. The germline V and J ends were trimmed by 1 base and 9 bases, with 4 bases remaining between them. CDR3 length: 11 residues. Germline loops: CDR1 MGHDK, CDR2 SYGVNS. As DNA, the CDR3 is TGTGCCAGCAGTGAATTTACTGAGCAGTTCTTC. Its translation: CASSEFTEQFF. Variable domain in full (rest from reference TRBV25-1 and TRBJ2-1): EADIYQTPRYLVIGTGKKITLECSQTMGHDKMYWYQQDPGMELHLIHYSYGVNSTEKGDLSSESTVSRIRTEHFPLTLESARPSHTSQYLCASSEFTEQFFGPGTRLTVL.

In this sample, this clone turned up a few times. The rearrangement uses TRBV5-1 and TRBJ2-7; a weak D match, TRBD1 (5 bases). The V gene lost 4 bases and the J gene lost 4 bases, with 12 bases spanning the gap. This CDR3 has 13 amino acids. Germline CDR1 and CDR2: SGHRS and YFSETQ. For the CDR3, the DNA is TGCGCCAGCAGCCTCTCGGACACATACGAGCAGTACTTC. It is translated as CASSLSDTYEQYF.

This clone turned up a few times. The gene calls are TRBV2 and TRBJ1-2, with D possibly TRBD1 on 6 matching bases. The CDR3 consists of 13 residues. The V and J ends lost 6 bases and 2 bases respectively, with 10 bases between them. Germline CDR1 and CDR2: SNHLY and FYNNEI. The CDR3 here is CASRDSPNYGYTF. The CDR3 coding sequence is TGTGCCAGCAGGGACAGTCCGAACTATGGCTACACCTTC.

The V gene is TRBV14, the J gene TRBJ2-1; D gene unclear. CDR1 is SGHDN and CDR2 is FVKESK in the germline V gene. This CDR3 contains 16 residues. The V end lost 3 bases, the J end lost 5 bases, and 17 bases lay between the germline ends. CDR3 protein: CASSHLSRYGNNEQFF. CDR3 bases: TGTGCCAGCAGCCACCTCTCTCGATACGGAAACAATGAGCAGTTCTTC. The full variable domain, its missing parts supplied by reference TRBV14 and TRBJ2-1, is EAGVTQFPSHSVIEKGQTVTLRCDPISGHDNLYWYRRVMGKEIKFLLHFVKESKQDESGMPNNRFLAERTGGTYSTLKVQPAELEDSGVYFCASSHLSRYGNNEQFFGPGTRLTVL.

This clone has only a few counts. The V gene is TRBV30, the J gene TRBJ1-1, with D possibly TRBD1 on 6 matching bases. The CDR3 spans 13 residues. The germline gives CDR1 GTSNPN, CDR2 SVGIG (reference sequence). V lost 0 bases and J 11 bases, leaving 16 bases between the germline ends. CDR3 amino acids: CAWSVRGGQPAFF. CDR3 bases: TGTGCCTGGAGTGTACGAGGGGGACAACCCGCTTTCTTT.

In its sample, this clone was seen a few times. The V call is TRBV30, the J call TRBJ1-6; 7 bases are a match to TRBD1. From germline, CDR1 is GTSNPN and CDR2 SVGIG (reference sequence). V gave up 1 base and J gave up 6 bases; unmatched junction bases: 6. The CDR3 has 15 residues. The CDR3 DNA follows: TGTGCCTGGAGTGAAGGACAGGCCTTTAATTCACCCCTCCACTTT. Residues: CAWSEGQAFNSPLHF.

The V gene is TRBV10-2, the J gene TRBJ2-1; TRBD2 matches at 10 bases. J lost 4 bases, V lost 4 bases, and 7 bases had no gene match. Germline-derived CDR1 and CDR2 are WSHSY and SAAADI. The CDR3 is 16 residues long. The DNA of the CDR3 is TGCGCCAGCAGTGGGTTCGGGACTAGCGAATACAATGAGCAGTTCTTC. It codes for CASSGFGTSEYNEQFF.

The CDR3 region is CASRPGLAGGSYNEQFF. DNA of the CDR3: TGTGCCAGCAGACCGGGACTAGCGGGGGGCTCCTACAATGAGCAGTTCTTC. The chain employs TRBV14 and TRBJ2-1; 15 bases align to TRBD2. The germline V gene has CDR1 SGHDN and CDR2 FVKESK. J gave up 0 bases and V 6 bases, and 3 bases lay outside the gene matches. The CDR3 contains 17 residues.

This clone was picked up many times. The rearrangement joins TRBV5-4 to TRBJ2-6; 8 positions match TRBD2. The CDR3 has 14 amino acids. Germline lookup yields CDR1 SGHNT and CDR2 YYREEE (reference sequence). J gave up 2 bases and V 8 bases, and 3 bases lay outside the gene matches. The CDR3 is CASRGGTGANVLTF. CDR3 DNA sequence: TGTGCCAGTCGGGGGGGCACTGGGGCCAACGTCCTGACTTTC.

The CDR3 sequence: CASSFSDNEQFF. The CDR3 nucleotides read TGTGCCAGCAGCTTTAGCGACAATGAGCAGTTCTTC. The V gene is TRBV11-3, the J gene TRBJ2-1; tentative D call: TRBD2 (5 bases). This CDR3 region has 12 residues. In germline, CDR1 is SGHNT, CDR2 YENEEA. Trimming took 3 bases from V and 5 from J, leaving 5 bases between them.

This clone was seen only a few times. The CDR3 region has the DNA TGTGCCAGCATACTGGACACTGAAGCTTTCTTT. Protein sequence: CASILDTEAFF. The J gene is TRBJ1-1, the V gene TRBV2; D is undetermined. V was pared by 7 bases and J by 3 bases, with 6 bases between. Germline CDR1 SNHLY, CDR2 FYNNEI. The CDR3 runs to 11 residues. Combining the CDR3 with reference TRBV2 and TRBJ1-1 gives the whole variable domain EPEVTQTPSHQVTQMGQEVILRCVPISNHLYFYWYRQILGQKVEFLVSFYNNEISEKSEIFDDQFSVERPDGSNFTLKIRSTKLEDSAMYFCASILDTEAFFGQGTRLTVV.

This sequence joins TRBV30 and TRBJ1-5, with TRBD1 as a possible D gene (5 bases). Germline CDR1 reads GTSNPN; CDR2 reads SVGIG (reference sequence). The V end was cut by 7 bases, the J end by 7 bases, with 23 bases between. This CDR3 is 15 amino acids long. DNA for the CDR3: TGTGCCTTCACGGATGGGACTGCCCATGGGCAGCCCCAGCATTTT. The encoded protein is CAFTDGTAHGQPQHF.

The CDR3 coding sequence is TGTGCCACCCCTCCCGGGCTAGCGGGCTCTAATGAGCAGTTCTTC. Amino acids: CATPPGLAGSNEQFF. The rearrangement uses TRBV7-9 and TRBJ2-1, with 8 positions matching TRBD2. The germline V gene has CDR1 SEHNR and CDR2 FQNEAQ (reference sequence). This CDR3 is built from 15 residues. Trimming at V came to 10 bases and at J to 7 bases, leaving 15 bases not matched to a gene.

This chain joins TRBV6-1 and TRBJ1-2; D is possibly TRBD1 (5 bases). Germline CDR1 and CDR2: MNHNS and SASEGT. CDR3 length equals 14 residues. Trimming cost V 11 bases and J 6 bases, with 22 bases left between them. The CDR3 DNA reads TGTGCCGGTACTATGGGGCAGGGTTGGGATGGCTACACCTTC. Residues: CAGTMGQGWDGYTF.

This clone was seen more than once but under ten times. The chain links TRBV7-9 to TRBJ2-3, with D maybe TRBD2 (6 bases). Germline CDR1 SEHNR, CDR2 FQNEAQ (reference sequence). This CDR3 comprises 13 residues. Between the trimmed V and J ends, which lost 4 bases and 1 base, there was a span of 6 bases. The CDR3 is CASSSGGTDTQYF. The CDR3 DNA sequence: TGTGCCAGCAGCTCGGGGGGCACAGATACGCAGTATTTT.

This clone was counted only a few times. This rearrangement joins TRBV30 to TRBJ2-5, with TRBD1 matching 8 bases. J gave up 1 base and V 0 bases, and 4 bases lay outside the gene matches. Germline CDR1 reads GTSNPN; CDR2 reads SVGIG (reference sequence). The CDR3 is made up of 15 amino acids. For the CDR3, the DNA is TGTGCCTGGAGTGTAGGCAGGGGGCCCCAAGAGACCCAGTACTTC. Translating gives CAWSVGRGPQETQYF.

This clone was picked up a small number of times. At the DNA level, this CDR3 is encoded by other sequences in the same sample as well. J is TRBJ2-1 and V is TRBV29-1; D is unclear. Deletions cut 4 bases from V and 4 bases from J, with 5 bases between. This CDR3 contains 11 residues. CDR1 and CDR2 from the germline V gene are SQVTM and ANQGSEA. The CDR3: CSVGRYNEQFF. In DNA form, the CDR3 reads TGCAGCGTTGGGCGGTACAATGAGCAGTTCTTC.